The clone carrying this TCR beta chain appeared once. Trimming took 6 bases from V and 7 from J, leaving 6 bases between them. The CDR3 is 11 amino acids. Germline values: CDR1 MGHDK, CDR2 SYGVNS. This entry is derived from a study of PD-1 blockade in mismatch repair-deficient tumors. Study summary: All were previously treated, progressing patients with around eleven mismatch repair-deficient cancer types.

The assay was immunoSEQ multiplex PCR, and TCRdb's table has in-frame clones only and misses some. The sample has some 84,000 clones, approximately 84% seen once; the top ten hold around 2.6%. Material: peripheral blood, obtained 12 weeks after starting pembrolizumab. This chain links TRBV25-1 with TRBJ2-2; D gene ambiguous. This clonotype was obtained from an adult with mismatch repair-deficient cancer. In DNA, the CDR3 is TGTGCCAGCAGAAAAGACGGGGAGCTGTTTTTT. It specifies CASRKDGELFF.